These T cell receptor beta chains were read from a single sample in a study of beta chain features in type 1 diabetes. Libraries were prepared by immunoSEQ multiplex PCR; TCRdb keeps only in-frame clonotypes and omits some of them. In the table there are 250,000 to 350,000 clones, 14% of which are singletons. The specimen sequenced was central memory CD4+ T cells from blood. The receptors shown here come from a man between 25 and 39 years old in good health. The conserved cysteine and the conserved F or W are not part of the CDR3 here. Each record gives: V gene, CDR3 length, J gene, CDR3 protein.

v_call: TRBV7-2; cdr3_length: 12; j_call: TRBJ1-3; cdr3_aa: ASGQASAGVTIY
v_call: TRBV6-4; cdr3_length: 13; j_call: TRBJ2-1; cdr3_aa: ASSPAGGRYNEQF
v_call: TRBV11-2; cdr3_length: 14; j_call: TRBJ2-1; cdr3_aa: ASSLKSSGSYNEQF
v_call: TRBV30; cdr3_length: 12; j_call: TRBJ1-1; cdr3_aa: AWSSLGFRSQAF
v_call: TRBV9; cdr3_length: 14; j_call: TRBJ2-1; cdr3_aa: ASSVVGTGPPMEQF
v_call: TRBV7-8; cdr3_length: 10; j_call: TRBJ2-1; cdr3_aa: ASFRGGNEQF
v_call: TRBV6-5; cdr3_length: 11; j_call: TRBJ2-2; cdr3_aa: ASFGLNTGELF
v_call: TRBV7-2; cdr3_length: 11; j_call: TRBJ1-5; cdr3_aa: ASSLRGNQPQH
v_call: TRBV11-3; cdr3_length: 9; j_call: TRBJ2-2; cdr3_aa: ASSRSGELF
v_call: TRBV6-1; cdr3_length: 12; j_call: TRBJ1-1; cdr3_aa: ASTKTSGSPEAF
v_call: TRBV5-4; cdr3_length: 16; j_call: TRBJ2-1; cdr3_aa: ASSSVGGAGSSYNEQF
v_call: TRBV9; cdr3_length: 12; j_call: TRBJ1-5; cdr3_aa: ASSVEGFNQPQH
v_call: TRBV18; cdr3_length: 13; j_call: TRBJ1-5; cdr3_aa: ASSPQGRSNQPQH
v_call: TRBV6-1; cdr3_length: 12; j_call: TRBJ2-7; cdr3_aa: ASSDGRRSYEQY
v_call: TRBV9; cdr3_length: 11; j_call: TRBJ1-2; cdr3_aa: ASSVEGGGGYT
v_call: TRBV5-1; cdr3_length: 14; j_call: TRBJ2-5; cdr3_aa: ASSQTPGHAQETQY
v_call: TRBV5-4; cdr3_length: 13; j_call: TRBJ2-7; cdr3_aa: ASAYRDRSSYEQY
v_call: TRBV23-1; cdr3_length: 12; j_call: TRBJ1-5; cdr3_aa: ASSLQGHNQPQH
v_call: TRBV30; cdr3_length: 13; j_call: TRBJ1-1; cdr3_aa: AWSASFQGASGAF
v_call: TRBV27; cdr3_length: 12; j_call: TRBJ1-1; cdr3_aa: ASSWRDANTEAF
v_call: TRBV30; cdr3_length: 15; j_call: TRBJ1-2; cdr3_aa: AWSVSEQSIPVYGYT
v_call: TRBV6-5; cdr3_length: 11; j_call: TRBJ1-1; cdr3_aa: ASRRQSNTEAF
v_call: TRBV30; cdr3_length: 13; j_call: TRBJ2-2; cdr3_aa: AWRSGPSGAGELF
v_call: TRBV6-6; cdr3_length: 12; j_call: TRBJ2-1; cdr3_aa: ASSYSSGYNEQF
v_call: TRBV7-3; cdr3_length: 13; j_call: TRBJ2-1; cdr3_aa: ASSLTRDPGGEQF
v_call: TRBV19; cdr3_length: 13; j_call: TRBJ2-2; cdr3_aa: ASSRQVVNTGELF
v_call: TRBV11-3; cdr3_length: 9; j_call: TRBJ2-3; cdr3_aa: ASSDADTQY
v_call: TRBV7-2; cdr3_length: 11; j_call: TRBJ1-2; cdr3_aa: ASSLDRSAGYT
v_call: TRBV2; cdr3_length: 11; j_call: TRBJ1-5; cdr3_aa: ASSELEGEPQH
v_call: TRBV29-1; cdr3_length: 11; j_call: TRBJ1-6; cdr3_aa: SVGDSYNSPLH
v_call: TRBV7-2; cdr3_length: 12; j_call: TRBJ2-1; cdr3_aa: ASSLGPSSNEQF
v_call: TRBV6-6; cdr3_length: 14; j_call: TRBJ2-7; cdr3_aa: ASSYKSGGDPYEQY
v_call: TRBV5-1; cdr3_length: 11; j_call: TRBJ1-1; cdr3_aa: ASSWDRNTEAF
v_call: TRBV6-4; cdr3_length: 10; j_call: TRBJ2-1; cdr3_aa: ASSPPYGATF
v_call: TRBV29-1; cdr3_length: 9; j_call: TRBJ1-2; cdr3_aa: SSVHANGYT
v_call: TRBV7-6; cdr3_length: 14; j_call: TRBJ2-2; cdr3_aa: ASSLVGGPGTGELF
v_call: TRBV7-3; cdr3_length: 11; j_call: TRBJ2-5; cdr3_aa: ASSISGQETQY
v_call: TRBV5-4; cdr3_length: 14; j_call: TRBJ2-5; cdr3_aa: ASSSGVDRTQETQY
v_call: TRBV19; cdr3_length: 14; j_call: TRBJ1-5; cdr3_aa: ASSKRQQGSNQPQH
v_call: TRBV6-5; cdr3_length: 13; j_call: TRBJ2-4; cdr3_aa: ASSSGLAAKNIQY